What follows are 21 T cell receptor beta chains derived from one specimen sequenced in a study of T cell repertoires in cytomegalovirus infection. One entry per CDR3 protein results from TCRdb running MiXCR on the reads. The data show a few hundred thousand distinct CDR3 sequences, 15% to 20% seen once. Sequencing was carried out using PBMCs. These receptors all stem from a human donor in good health (CMV status not recorded). Some clones in this sample may be carry-over from other donors' samples.

The chain carries TRBV7-2 and TRBJ1-2, with D possibly TRBD1 on 6 matching bases. The CDR3 length is 16 residues. The V end lost 1 base, the J end lost 8 bases, and 20 bases lay between the germline ends. Per germline, CDR1 SGHTA and CDR2 FQGNSA. This CDR3 is CASSLGGQGSRGGYTF. The CDR3, as DNA: TGTGCCAGCAGCTTAGGGGGCCAGGGGTCAAGAGGGGGCTACACCTTC.

This clonotype was seen at least ten times. V usage is TRBV7-2 and J usage is TRBJ2-7, with 9 positions matching TRBD2. V trimming: 4 bases; J trimming: 2 bases; junction bases outside the gene matches: 6. Germline V gene sequence: CDR1 SGHTA, CDR2 FQGNSA. This CDR3 spans 15 amino acids. DNA for the CDR3: TGTGCCAGCAGCTCCGGCCCTAGCGGGGCCTACGAGCAGTACTTC. As protein: CASSSGPSGAYEQYF.

This clonotype has a handful of counts. V and J are TRBV15 and TRBJ2-1; 8 bases line up with TRBD2. The CDR3 covers 14 residues. The trim removed 5 bases at V and 9 bases at J, leaving 9 bases unmatched. CDR1 and CDR2 from the germline V gene are LNHNV and YYDKDF (reference sequence). As DNA, the CDR3 is TGTGCCACCAGCGTGACGGGAGGGCCGAGTGAGCAGTTCTTC. Translation gives CATSVTGGPSEQFF.

This clonotype has a count of ten or more. The gene calls are TRBV20-1 and TRBJ2-5; D is possibly TRBD1 or TRBD2 (5 bases each). The germline V gene encodes CDR1 DFQATT and CDR2 SNEGSKA (reference sequence). V was trimmed by 1 base and J by 1 base, leaving 10 bases between them. This CDR3 contains 14 residues. The CDR3 DNA is TGCAGTGCTAGAGGGGACGGAACCCAAGAGACCCAGTACTTC. Translating it yields CSARGDGTQETQYF.

This clonotype has just a few counts. The V gene is TRBV29-1, the J gene TRBJ2-1; 9 bases fit TRBD2. The CDR3 spans 12 residues. The junction had 5 bases not matched to a gene; V was cut back by 7 bases and J by 7 bases. The germline V gene encodes CDR1 SQVTM and CDR2 ANQGSEA. For the CDR3, the DNA is TGCAGCGGTAGCGGGAGTAGGAATGAGCAGTTCTTC. This translates into CSGSGSRNEQFF.

V is TRBV7-9 and J is TRBJ2-7; 12 bases match TRBD2. J gave up 9 bases and V 5 bases, and 17 bases lay outside the gene matches. CDR3 length: 17 residues. Looked up from germline, CDR1 is SEHNR and CDR2 is FQNEAQ (reference sequence). CDR3 DNA: TGTGCCAGCAGCGACAGACAACTGCTAGCGGGAGGGCCTCGGCAGTACTTC. Protein: CASSDRQLLAGGPRQYF.

This chain links TRBV5-5 with TRBJ2-5; D uncertain. Trimming cost V 0 bases and J 7 bases, with 16 bases left between them. The CDR3 runs 15 residues. Germline V CDR1 and CDR2: SGHKS, YYEKEE (reference sequence). Here the CDR3 reads CASSLVARDPRTQYF. As DNA, the CDR3 is TGTGCCAGCAGCTTGGTGGCCAGAGACCCTCGGACCCAGTACTTC.

This clonotype was counted a few times. This chain joins TRBV20-1 and TRBJ1-5; tentative D call: TRBD1 (6 bases). Germline V lookup: CDR1 DFQATT, CDR2 SNEGSKA (reference sequence). The CDR3 is made up of 10 amino acids. V gave up 8 bases and J gave up 7 bases, with 9 bases separating them. The CDR3 nucleotides read TGCAGTCAGGGGAGGCAGCCCCAGCATTTT. It yields the protein CSQGRQPQHF.

This clonotype was recorded many times. The chain uses TRBV10-3 and TRBJ2-3, with 12 bases matching TRBD1. This CDR3 comprises 16 residues. Unmatched junction bases numbered 8, after V lost 6 bases and J lost 4 bases. The germline gives CDR1 ENHRY, CDR2 SYGVKD. The CDR3 DNA reads TGTGCCATCAGCTCGCACGGGACAGGGGGCGCAGATACGCAGTATTTT. Translated: CAISSHGTGGADTQYF.

The sample holds a few counts of this clonotype. The chain joins TRBV29-1 to TRBJ2-2; 9 nucleotides align to TRBD2. J lost 2 bases, V lost 4 bases, and 8 bases had no gene match. The CDR3 length is 16 residues. Germline V lookup: CDR1 SQVTM, CDR2 ANQGSEA. The CDR3 DNA sequence: TGCAGCGTTGGGTTGCTAGCGGGGATAAACACCGGGGAGCTGTTTTTT. Its protein is CSVGLLAGINTGELFF.

The chain uses TRBV15 and TRBJ2-3; unclear D gene. Deletions cut 0 bases from V and 2 bases from J, with 9 bases between. Germline V gene lookup returns CDR1 LNHNV and CDR2 YYDKDF (reference sequence). This CDR3 is 15 amino acids long. The CDR3 coding sequence is TGTGCCACCAGCAGAGATAAACTTTCCACAGATACGCAGTATTTT. It encodes CATSRDKLSTDTQYF. Together with reference TRBV15 and TRBJ2-3, the CDR3 gives the full variable domain: DAMVIQNPRYQVTQFGKPVTLSCSQTLNHNVMYWYQQKSSQAPKLLFHYYDKDFNNEADTPDNFQSRRPNTSFCFLDIRSPGLGDTAMYLCATSRDKLSTDTQYFGPGTRLTVL.

In this sample, this clonotype turned up many times. The chain couples TRBV11-2 to TRBJ1-6, with D hard to call. Trimming removed 5 bases at V and 10 bases at J, with 15 bases between. Germline lookup yields CDR1 SGHAT and CDR2 FQNNGV. The CDR3 is made up of 14 amino acids. CDR3 residues: CASSQEDAVSPLHF. The CDR3 region has the DNA TGTGCCAGCAGCCAGGAGGACGCGGTGTCACCCCTCCACTTT.

This clonotype was found many times. This chain links TRBV5-6 with TRBJ2-1; 9 bases are a match to TRBD2. The CDR3 contains 14 residues. Germline V lookup: CDR1 SGHDT, CDR2 YYEEEE. V shed 4 bases, J shed 4 bases, and the junction held 3 bases outside the gene matches. For the CDR3, the DNA is TGTGCCAGCAGCCCGAGCGGGAGGTACAATGAGCAGTTCTTC. It encodes CASSPSGRYNEQFF.

This chain uses TRBV12-3 or TRBV12-4 with TRBJ1-2; 8 bases agree with TRBD1. The J segment lost 4 bases and the V segment lost 5 bases, leaving 6 bases of the junction unmatched. This CDR3 region has 14 residues. CDR3 amino acids: CASSLTGDGYGYTF. CDR3 coding DNA: TGTGCCAGCAGTCTGACAGGGGATGGCTATGGCTACACCTTC.

This clonotype was seen a single time. V and J are TRBV29-1 and TRBJ2-7; TRBD1 might be the D (5 bases). Between the trimmed V and J ends, which lost 6 bases and 3 bases, there was a span of 15 bases. Germline assignment: CDR1 SQVTM and CDR2 ANQGSEA. CDR3 length: 13 residues. Here the CDR3 reads CSVISLQGYEQYF. As DNA, the CDR3 is TGCAGCGTGATATCATTGCAGGGCTACGAGCAGTACTTC.

This clonotype occurred a few times. The chain couples TRBV7-2 to TRBJ2-7; weak D call: TRBD1 (6 bases). The CDR3 loop spans 14 amino acids. CDR1 and CDR2 (germline): SGHTA, FQGNSA. V was trimmed by 5 bases and J by 3 bases, leaving 14 bases between them. CDR3 region: CASSRTGRNYEQYF. CDR3 DNA sequence: TGTGCCAGCAGCCGAACAGGGAGAAACTACGAGCAGTACTTC.

This clonotype was found a few times. V usage is TRBV6-5 and J usage is TRBJ2-1; TRBD1 might be the D (6 bases). CDR3 length: 15 residues. Trimming pared 0 bases from V and 7 bases from J, leaving 13 bases between. Germline CDR1 MNHEY, CDR2 SVGAGI. This CDR3 reads CASSYSWLRGNEQFF. The DNA of the CDR3 is TGTGCCAGCAGTTACTCTTGGCTCAGGGGTAATGAGCAGTTCTTC.

This chain joins TRBV24-1 and TRBJ2-3; D tentatively fits TRBD1 or TRBD2 (6 bases each). V lost 0 bases, J lost 5 bases, and 8 bases lay in between. Germline V gene data show CDR1 as KGHDR and CDR2 as SFDVKD. The CDR3 contains 14 residues. In DNA form, the CDR3 reads TGTGCCACCAGTGATTTGAAGGGGGGAGATACGCAGTATTTT. It encodes CATSDLKGGDTQYF.

This clonotype was counted at least ten times. The chain combines TRBV27 with TRBJ2-1; a weak D match, TRBD1 (5 bases). Germline CDR1 MNHEY, CDR2 SMNVEV (reference sequence). The V end lost 4 bases, the J end lost 6 bases, and 7 bases lay between the germline ends. This CDR3 is 12 amino acids long. The CDR3: CASSSGSNEQFF. CDR3 DNA sequence: TGTGCCAGCAGTTCAGGGTCCAATGAGCAGTTCTTC.

The rearrangement joins TRBV5-1 to TRBJ2-3; 9 bases align to TRBD2. The CDR3 runs 16 residues. J lost 1 base, V lost 3 bases, and 6 bases had no gene match. The germline V gene encodes CDR1 SGHRS and CDR2 YFSETQ. The CDR3 DNA sequence: TGCGCCAGCAGCTGGGGGACTAGCACGGGCACAGATACGCAGTATTTT. This sequence encodes CASSWGTSTGTDTQYF.

This clonotype came up a few times. This chain uses TRBV12-3 or TRBV12-4 with TRBJ1-1, with D uncertain. V lost 7 bases to trimming and J lost 5 bases, with 11 bases between them. The CDR3 spans 12 residues. CDR3 sequence: CASTEGGTEAFF. DNA of the CDR3: TGTGCCAGCACCGAGGGAGGGACTGAAGCTTTCTTT.